This T cell receptor (beta chain) derives from a study of blood T cell repertoires in COVID-19. Study overall: In each case, the material was cDNA or gDNA derived from T cells, B-cell-depleted T cells, or PBMCs.

Original data processing: Amplification of reference gene primers provided the estimated nucleated cell counts. Data came from immunoSEQ multiplex PCR; TCRdb stores just in-frame clones and leaves some out. V and J calls and clone size follow that table, whereas D and trimming were derived from the DNA. Here the sample spans some 430,000 clones, about 90% being singletons. CDR1 MDHEN and CDR2 SYDVKM come from the germline V gene. With 2 bases removed from V and 1 base from J, the gap between germline ends came to 15 bases. This CDR3 contains 16 residues. The chain uses TRBV28 and TRBJ2-7; TRBD2 might be the D (6 bases). The origin of this receptor is a man in his late teens or twenties who had recovered from COVID-19. Sequenced sample: PBMCs or T cells enriched from blood (not recorded which). CDR3 DNA: TGTGCCAGCAGTTTACGCACCAGGGAGGCTTCCTACGAGCAGTACTTC. It translates to CASSLRTREASYEQYF.